The source of this T cell receptor beta chain is a study of control samples from healthy donors and cancer patients. Concerning this clone: This specimen includes other DNA sequences encoding the same CDR3.

The CDR3 has 16 residues. The ends lost 0 bases at V and 2 bases at J; junction bases unmatched: 5. CDR1 is SGDLS and CDR2 is YYNGEE in the germline V gene. The protocol was immunoSEQ multiplex PCR, while the TCRdb copy is restricted to in-frame clones and leaves out a portion. The sample lists fewer than 90,000 clones, 87% occurring once. The chain employs TRBV9 and TRBJ2-1, with 7 bases that match TRBD2. What was sequenced was blood. This receptor was obtained from a man between 45 and 60 years old in good health. As DNA, the CDR3 is TGTGCCAGCAGCGTAGCTGGCGGGGGTGCCTACAATGAGCAGTTCTTC. Encoded protein: CASSVAGGGAYNEQFF.